The sequence of this TCR beta chain was determined in a study of blood T cell repertoires in COVID-19. The protocol was immunoSEQ multiplex PCR, while the TCRdb copy is restricted to in-frame clones and leaves out a portion. The sample shows roughly 120,000 clones, less than 85% of them seen only once. Between the trimmed V and J ends, which lost 4 bases and 8 bases, there was a span of 15 bases. The CDR3 length is 13 residues. Germline values: CDR1 SGDLS, CDR2 YYNGEE. The sample was peripheral blood. This sequence joins TRBV9 and TRBJ1-2; D is uncertain. The clonotype was recovered from a man aged 50-60 years with acute or convalescent COVID-19. The CDR3 protein is CASSPMEEWGYTF. The CDR3 DNA reads TGTGCCAGCAGCCCTATGGAGGAGTGGGGCTACACCTTC.